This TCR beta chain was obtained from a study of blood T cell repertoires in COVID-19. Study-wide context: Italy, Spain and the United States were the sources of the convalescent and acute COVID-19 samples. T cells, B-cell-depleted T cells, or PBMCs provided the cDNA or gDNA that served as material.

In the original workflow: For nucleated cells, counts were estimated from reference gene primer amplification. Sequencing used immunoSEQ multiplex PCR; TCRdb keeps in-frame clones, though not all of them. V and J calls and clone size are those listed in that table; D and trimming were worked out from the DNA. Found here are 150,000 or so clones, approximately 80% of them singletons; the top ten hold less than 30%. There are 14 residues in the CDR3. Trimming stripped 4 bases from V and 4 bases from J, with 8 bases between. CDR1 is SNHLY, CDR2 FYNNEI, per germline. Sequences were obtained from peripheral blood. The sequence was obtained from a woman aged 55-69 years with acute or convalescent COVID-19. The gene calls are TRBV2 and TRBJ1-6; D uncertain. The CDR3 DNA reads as TGTGCCAGCAGTGCAACAGCATATAATTCACCCCTCCACTTT. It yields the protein CASSATAYNSPLHF.